The 27 T cell receptor beta chains listed next were all sequenced from one sample in a study of patients and donors after allogeneic stem cell transplantation. TCRdb reanalysed the RT-PCR reads using MiXCR and keeps one entry per CDR3 protein. The sample holds tens of thousands of distinct CDR3 sequences, roughly 38% seen once. Sample: blood, either unsorted or a sorted T cell fraction (not recorded which). These receptor sequences come from a human donor who was either an allogeneic HSCT recipient or a stem cell or donor lymphocyte infusion donor (not recorded which). It is not recorded whose cells these are; they may come from a transplant donor.

In this sample, this clonotype turned up many times. The genes are TRBV7-2 and TRBJ1-3; D gene unclear. This CDR3 region has 16 residues. Trimming shortened V by 4 bases and J by 0 bases, and 13 bases separated the two germline ends. Germline-derived CDR1 and CDR2 are SGHTA and FQGNSA. CDR3 in DNA: TGTGCCAGCAGCTCGATACGACCGAACTCTGGAAACACCATATATTTT. It specifies CASSSIRPNSGNTIYF.

The chain carries TRBV12-3 or TRBV12-4 and TRBJ1-3; 7 bases agree with TRBD1. With 7 bases clipped from V and 4 bases from J, the junction kept 4 bases outside the gene matches. This CDR3 region has 13 residues. The CDR3 is CASNIRGGNTIYF. In DNA form, the CDR3 reads TGTGCCAGCAACATCAGGGGGGGAAACACCATATATTTT.

This clonotype was seen a handful of times. The V call is TRBV29-1, the J call TRBJ2-1; D is uncertain. Trimming pared 0 bases from V and 14 bases from J, leaving 20 bases between. CDR1 SQVTM and CDR2 ANQGSEA come from the germline V gene. The CDR3 is made up of 14 amino acids. DNA for the CDR3: TGCAGCGTTGAAGATCTGCAGGTAGAAGCTTTCAAGTTCTTC. Amino acids: CSVEDLQVEAFKFF.

The chain has TRBV9 and TRBJ1-4, with D perhaps TRBD1 (5 bases). CDR1 is SGDLS and CDR2 is YYNGEE in the germline V gene. Trimming cost V 4 bases and J 3 bases, with 10 bases left between them. This CDR3 is built from 14 residues. The CDR3 region is CASSPTGANEKLFF. The CDR3 DNA follows: TGTGCCAGCAGCCCTACAGGAGCTAATGAAAAACTGTTTTTT. The whole variable domain, filled in from reference TRBV9 and TRBJ1-4, reads DSGVTQTPKHLITATGQRVTLRCSPRSGDLSVYWYQQSLDQGLQFLIQYYNGEERAKGNILERFSAQQFPDLHSELNLSSLELGDSALYFCASSPTGANEKLFFGSGTQLSVL.

There are a few counts of this clonotype. The chain joins TRBV15 to TRBJ2-7; no definite D call. Per the germline V gene, CDR1 is LNHNV and CDR2 is YYDKDF (reference sequence). V was clipped by 1 base and J by 5 bases, with 3 bases between them. The length of the CDR3 is 11 residues. As DNA, the CDR3 is TGTGCCACCAGCAGAGTCAACGAGCAGTACTTC. Its protein is CATSRVNEQYF.

The chain has TRBV4-2 and TRBJ2-5; no clear D gene. V dropped 1 base and J dropped 4 bases, with 7 bases sitting between them. CDR1 LGHNA and CDR2 YNFKEQ come from the germline V gene. CDR3 length equals 13 residues. The CDR3: CASSQAVGETQYF. In DNA form, the CDR3 reads TGTGCCAGCAGCCAAGCAGTTGGAGAGACCCAGTACTTC.

The chain carries TRBV7-6 and TRBJ2-1; TRBD2 matches 7 bases. V trimming: 2 bases; J trimming: 4 bases; junction bases outside the gene matches: 5. From germline, CDR1 is SGHVS and CDR2 FNYEAQ. This CDR3 is built from 15 residues. This CDR3 reads CASSLTQGGYNEQFF. In DNA, the CDR3 is TGTGCCAGCAGCTTAACGCAGGGAGGGTACAATGAGCAGTTCTTC.

This clonotype has only a few counts. V is TRBV6-2 or TRBV6-3 and J is TRBJ1-1; 7 nucleotides line up with TRBD1. The V gene end was trimmed by 5 bases and the J gene end by 3 bases; junction bases not matched to a gene: 3. This CDR3 spans 13 amino acids. Germline-derived CDR1 and CDR2 are MNHEY and SVGEGT. CDR3 DNA sequence: TGTGCCAGCAGTACCACAGGGGACACTGAAGCTTTCTTT. Its translation is CASSTTGDTEAFF.

The chain recombines TRBV15 with TRBJ1-2, with a tentative D call TRBD1 (5 bases). V was pared by 2 bases and J by 2 bases, with 12 bases between. This CDR3 comprises 15 residues. Per germline, CDR1 LNHNV and CDR2 YYDKDF (reference sequence). The CDR3 coding sequence is TGTGCCACCAGCAGAATAAAGGGGATGAACTATGGCTACACCTTC. This encodes CATSRIKGMNYGYTF.

Sample share makes this clonotype medium-sized (0.01 to 0.1%). This rearrangement joins TRBV3-2 to TRBJ2-7; the table's D call, TRBD2, has no DNA check behind it. TRBV3-2 corresponds to a pseudogene. The CDR3 totals 19 residues. This CDR3 is CASSQDAWAGTSGGYEQYF. The CDR3 DNA reads TGTGCCAGCAGCCAAGATGCCTGGGCTGGGACTAGCGGGGGCTACGAGCAGTACTTC.

CDR3 amino acids: CASSAPPGQYNSPLHF. DNA of the CDR3: TGTGCCAGCAGCGCTCCTCCGGGACAGTATAATTCACCCCTCCACTTT. The V call is TRBV7-9, the J call TRBJ1-6; 7 nucleotides line up with TRBD1. The CDR3 covers 16 residues. Germline CDR1 reads SEHNR; CDR2 reads FQNEAQ (reference sequence). V was clipped by 5 bases and J by 4 bases; unmatched bases: 8. Filled out from reference TRBV7-9 and TRBJ1-6, the complete variable domain reads DTGVSQNPRHKITKRGQNVTFRCDPISEHNRLYWYRQTLGQGPEFLTYFQNEAQLEKSRLLSDRFSAERPKGSFSTLEIQRTEQGDSAMYLCASSAPPGQYNSPLHFGNGTRLTVT.

To note about this clonotype: A read error may explain this, as a much larger clone is one base away. The chain has TRBV20-1 and TRBJ1-1; 8 bases map to TRBD1. Germline V lookup: CDR1 DFQATT, CDR2 SNEGSKA (reference sequence). J gave up 4 bases and V 7 bases, and 11 bases lay outside the gene matches. This CDR3 spans 14 amino acids. CDR3 loop: CSVIQGAGGTEAFF. The CDR3 DNA is TGCAGTGTTATCCAGGGGGCAGGTGGCACTGAAGCTTTCTTT.

This chain connects TRBV11-2 to TRBJ1-5, with TRBD1 as a possible D gene (5 bases). The CDR3 is 15 residues long. Germline values: CDR1 SGHAT, CDR2 FQNNGV. V lost 5 bases and J 7 bases, leaving 18 bases between the germline ends. The CDR3 sequence is CASSANRGTRQPQHF. The CDR3 DNA reads TGTGCCAGCAGCGCGAATCGGGGGACCAGGCAGCCCCAGCATTTT.

The rearrangement links TRBV5-1 to TRBJ2-7, with 7 nucleotides matching TRBD1. The length of the CDR3 is 13 residues. V lost 2 bases to trimming and J lost 2 bases; unmatched junction nucleotides: 1. The germline V gene has CDR1 SGHRS and CDR2 YFSETQ. The CDR3 reads CASSFRGTYEQYF. The CDR3 DNA follows: TGCGCCAGCAGCTTCAGGGGGACCTACGAGCAGTACTTC.

The chain joins TRBV7-9 to TRBJ1-1; D is ambiguous. This CDR3 is 14 amino acids long. The V gene's germline CDR1 is SEHNR and CDR2 FQNEAQ (reference sequence). The V gene lost 3 bases and the J gene lost 5 bases, with 13 bases spanning the gap. The CDR3 reads CASSFLWRRTEAFF. CDR3 coding DNA: TGTGCCAGCAGCTTCCTTTGGCGGAGGACTGAAGCTTTCTTT. The full variable domain, its missing parts supplied by reference TRBV7-9 and TRBJ1-1, is DTGVSQNPRHKITKRGQNVTFRCDPISEHNRLYWYRQTLGQGPEFLTYFQNEAQLEKSRLLSDRFSAERPKGSFSTLEIQRTEQGDSAMYLCASSFLWRRTEAFFGQGTRLTVV.

The gene calls are TRBV12-3 or TRBV12-4 and TRBJ1-1; unclear D gene. The CDR3 extends over 13 amino acids. The ends were cut back, 3 bases at V and 1 base at J, with 6 bases in the middle. The DNA of the CDR3 is TGTGCCAGCAGTTTCATGGCGAACACTGAAGCTTTCTTT. This codes for CASSFMANTEAFF.

The V call is TRBV20-1, the J call TRBJ1-2; D is perhaps TRBD1 (6 bases). Trimming stripped 6 bases from V and 4 bases from J, with 18 bases between. The germline V gene has CDR1 DFQATT and CDR2 SNEGSKA (reference sequence). The CDR3 extends over 14 amino acids. The CDR3 is CSARIGTSFYGYTF. The CDR3 DNA follows: TGCAGTGCCAGAATCGGGACAAGCTTCTATGGCTACACCTTC.

The chain joins TRBV6-6 to TRBJ2-1; 11 nucleotides match TRBD1. Germline V gene data show CDR1 as MNHNY and CDR2 as SVGAGI (reference sequence). This CDR3 region has 16 residues. With V trimmed by 1 base and J by 5 bases, 4 bases remained unmatched. CDR3 DNA sequence: TGTGCCAGCAGTTACTTGGGACAGGGGGTGCACAATGAGCAGTTCTTC. Protein product: CASSYLGQGVHNEQFF.

V usage is TRBV28 and J usage is TRBJ1-1; possible D gene TRBD1, 5 bases. The CDR3 totals 15 residues. V was shortened by 3 bases and J by 2 bases, with 13 bases between the two germline ends. Germline-derived CDR1 and CDR2 are MDHEN and SYDVKM. The chain's CDR3 is CASSLGRYDNTEAFF. The CDR3 DNA is TGTGCCAGCAGTTTGGGACGCTACGACAACACTGAAGCTTTCTTT.

The table lists this clonotype with a few counts. V and J are TRBV2 and TRBJ2-2; possible D gene TRBD2, 5 bases. This CDR3 spans 12 amino acids. The V end was cut by 7 bases, the J end by 7 bases, with 10 bases between. Germline loops: CDR1 SNHLY, CDR2 FYNNEI. Written as DNA, the CDR3 is TGTGCCAGCACTCTTACTAGCGGGGAGCTGTTTTTT. It is translated as CASTLTSGELFF.

The chain joins TRBV6-2 or TRBV6-3 to TRBJ1-5, with no clear D. The length of the CDR3 is 12 residues. CDR1 and CDR2 from the germline V gene are MNHEY and SVGEGT. Trimming pared 6 bases from V and 4 bases from J, leaving 7 bases between. In DNA form, the CDR3 reads TGTGCCAGCAGGGACCCTAATCAGCCCCAGCATTTT. Translation: CASRDPNQPQHF.

CDR3 bases: TGTGCCAGCAGCTTATCAACACAGAACACCGGGGAGCTGTTTTTT. Protein sequence: CASSLSTQNTGELFF. This sequence joins TRBV7-9 and TRBJ2-2; D is undetermined. The V and J ends lost 2 bases and 1 base respectively, with 8 bases between them. The CDR3 covers 15 residues. Germline CDR1 reads SEHNR; CDR2 reads FQNEAQ (reference sequence).

This clonotype was detected only a few times. The chain has TRBV5-6 and TRBJ1-1; TRBD1 might be the D (6 bases). Germline assignment: CDR1 SGHDT and CDR2 YYEEEE. V lost 2 bases, J lost 4 bases, and 12 bases lay in between. This CDR3 region has 14 residues. This chain's CDR3 is CASSLQGWVTEAFF. CDR3 nucleotide sequence: TGTGCCAGCAGCTTACAGGGTTGGGTCACTGAAGCTTTCTTT.

V usage is TRBV2 and J usage is TRBJ2-1; D unresolved. Trimming removed 3 bases from V and 14 bases from J, with 14 bases in between. The CDR3 sequence is 12 residues long. Germline-derived CDR1 and CDR2 are SNHLY and FYNNEI. The CDR3 loop is CASSEEQVSKFF. The CDR3 DNA reads TGTGCCAGCAGTGAGGAGCAGGTCTCAAAGTTCTTC.

This clonotype has more than one count but fewer than ten. V usage is TRBV4-3 and J usage is TRBJ2-2; 11 bases are a match to TRBD2. The germline V gene has CDR1 LGHNA and CDR2 YSLEER. This CDR3 region has 13 residues. The J segment lost 5 bases and the V segment lost 9 bases, leaving 2 bases of the junction unmatched. The CDR3 region has the DNA TGCGCCAGTAGCGGGAGGGAAACCGGGGAGCTGTTTTTT. Translating it yields CASSGRETGELFF.

The CDR3 DNA sequence: TGTGCCAGCAGCTCCCCGGCCGGGGAGCTGTTTTTT. Amino acids: CASSSPAGELFF. The gene calls are TRBV7-6 and TRBJ2-2, with D hard to call. The germline V gene has CDR1 SGHVS and CDR2 FNYEAQ. The CDR3 spans 12 residues. The V end lost 4 bases, the J end lost 6 bases, and 6 bases lay between the germline ends.

The chain combines TRBV5-1 with TRBJ2-7; 9 nucleotides agree with TRBD1. This CDR3 is 17 amino acids long. Trimming at V came to 0 bases and at J to 3 bases, leaving 10 bases not matched to a gene. In germline, CDR1 is SGHRS, CDR2 YFSETQ. The DNA of the CDR3 is TGCGCCAGCAGCTTGGGGCCCCGGGACAGGGTTTTCTACGAGCAGTACTTC. As protein: CASSLGPRDRVFYEQYF.